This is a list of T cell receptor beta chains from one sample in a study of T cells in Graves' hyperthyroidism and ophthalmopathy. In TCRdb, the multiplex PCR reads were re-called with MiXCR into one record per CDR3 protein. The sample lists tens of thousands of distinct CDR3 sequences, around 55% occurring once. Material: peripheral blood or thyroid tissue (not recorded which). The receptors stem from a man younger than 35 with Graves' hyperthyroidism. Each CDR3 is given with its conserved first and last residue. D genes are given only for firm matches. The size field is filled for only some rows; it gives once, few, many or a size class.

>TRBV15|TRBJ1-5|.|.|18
TGTGCCACCAGCAGCTTACGCAGAGGGCCCTGGGTGAATCAGCCCCAGCATTTT
CATSSLRRGPWVNQPQHF
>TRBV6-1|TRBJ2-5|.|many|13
TGTGCCAGCGCGGGGCAGTACCAAGAGACCCAGTACTTC
CASAGQYQETQYF
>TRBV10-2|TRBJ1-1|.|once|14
TGCGCCAGCAGTGAGGACAGCCAGTGGGGTGAAGCTTTCTTT
CASSEDSQWGEAFF
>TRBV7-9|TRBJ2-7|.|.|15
TGTGCCAGCAGCCCTGGGGAGTGGACCAGATACGAGCAGTACTTC
CASSPGEWTRYEQYF
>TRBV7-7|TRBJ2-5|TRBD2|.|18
TGTGCCAGCAGCTTATCGGGCGGGGGACTAGCGGGAGAAGAGACCCAGTACTTC
CASSLSGGGLAGEETQYF
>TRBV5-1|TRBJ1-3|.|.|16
TGCGCCAGCAGCTTGAATCCCGCCGGATCTGGAAACACCATATATTTT
CASSLNPAGSGNTIYF
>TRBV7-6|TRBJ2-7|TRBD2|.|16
TGTGCCAGCAGCTCGGGACTAGCGGGAGGGGCGTACGAGCAGTACTTC
CASSSGLAGGAYEQYF
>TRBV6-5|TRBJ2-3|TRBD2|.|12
TGTGCCACAGCCGGGAGGAGTAGTACGCAGTATTTT
CATAGRSSTQYF
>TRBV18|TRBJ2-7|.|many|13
TGTGCCAGCTCAGCATGGACGGACTACGAGCAGTACTTC
CASSAWTDYEQYF
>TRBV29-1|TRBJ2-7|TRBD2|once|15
TGCAGCGTTGCGGTGGGACTAGCGGGGGCCTACGAGCAGTACTTC
CSVAVGLAGAYEQYF
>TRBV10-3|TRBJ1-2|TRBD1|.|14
TGTGCCATCAGCCGGGGACAGGCAATCTATGGCTACACCTTC
CAISRGQAIYGYTF
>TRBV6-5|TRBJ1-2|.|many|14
TGTGCCAGCAGTTACTCGGACCGGCTGAATGGCTACACCTTC
CASSYSDRLNGYTF